Listed here are 8 T cell receptor beta chains from one sample, sequenced in a study of CD8 T cells in ankylosing spondylitis. TCRdb used MiXCR to reprocess the 5' RACE reads, holding one entry per CDR3 protein. The sample carries approximately 350,000 distinct CDR3 sequences, about 20% recorded once. The sample taken for sequencing was blood, either unsorted or a sorted T cell fraction (not recorded which). The receptors were sampled from a male donor with ankylosing spondylitis or in good health (not recorded which).

The rearrangement joins TRBV7-6 to TRBJ2-1; possible D gene TRBD1, 6 bases. Trimming cost V 1 base and J 8 bases, with 15 bases left between them. Germline V lookup: CDR1 SGHVS, CDR2 FNYEAQ. CDR3 length equals 15 residues. DNA of the CDR3: TGTGCCAGCAGCTTAGGGTGGCAGGGGATCGATGAGCAGTTCTTC. This codes for CASSLGWQGIDEQFF.

This clonotype has more than one count but fewer than ten. V usage is TRBV7-8 and J usage is TRBJ2-7; D may be TRBD1 or TRBD2 (5 bases each). The germline gives CDR1 SGHVS, CDR2 FQNEAQ. This CDR3 has 19 amino acids. V lost 4 bases, J lost 6 bases, and 31 bases lay in between. The CDR3 region is CASSSSGRWSSGLESEQYF. The CDR3 nucleotides are TGTGCCAGCAGCTCATCGGGACGGTGGTCCTCCGGCCTGGAGTCCGAGCAGTACTTC.

This chain joins TRBV2 and TRBJ2-7; a weak D match, TRBD1 (5 bases). The V and J ends lost 3 bases and 2 bases respectively, with 11 bases between them. This CDR3 has 14 amino acids. Germline loops: CDR1 SNHLY, CDR2 FYNNEI. The CDR3 loop reads CASSDIQVAYEQYF. CDR3 DNA: TGTGCCAGCAGTGATATACAGGTGGCCTACGAGCAGTACTTC.

The V call is TRBV4-1, the J call TRBJ2-1; 9 bases align to TRBD2. The CDR3 is 16 residues long. CDR1 and CDR2 from the germline V gene are MGHRA and YSYEKL. V lost 0 bases to trimming and J lost 5 bases; unmatched junction nucleotides: 5. The CDR3 is CASSQDGGGENNEQFF. CDR3 nucleotides: TGCGCCAGCAGCCAAGATGGCGGGGGGGAAAACAATGAGCAGTTCTTC.

The rearrangement links TRBV19 to TRBJ2-3; D unclear. The V end lost 3 bases, the J end lost 5 bases, and 6 bases lay between the germline ends. In germline, CDR1 is LNHDA, CDR2 SQIVND (reference sequence). CDR3 length: 12 amino acids. The CDR3 loop reads CASSMVGDTQYF. The CDR3 DNA is TGTGCCAGTAGTATGGTTGGAGATACGCAGTATTTT. The full variable domain, completed using reference TRBV19 and TRBJ2-3, is DGGITQSPKYLFRKEGQNVTLSCEQNLNHDAMYWYRQDPGQGLRLIYYSQIVNDFQKGDIAEGYSVSREKKESFPLTVTSAQKNPTAFYLCASSMVGDTQYFGPGTRLTVL.

This clonotype was counted only a few times. This chain links TRBV15 with TRBJ1-5; no firm D call. CDR3 size: 9 residues. V was trimmed by 6 bases and J by 7 bases, leaving 1 base between them. From germline, CDR1 is LNHNV and CDR2 YYDKDF (reference sequence). CDR3 nucleotide sequence: TGTGCCACCAGACAGCCCCAGCATTTT. It yields the protein CATRQPQHF.

This clonotype came up a few times. The gene calls are TRBV30 and TRBJ2-7; 8 bases agree with TRBD2. CDR1 and CDR2 from the germline V gene are GTSNPN and SVGIG (reference sequence). V gave up 4 bases and J gave up 2 bases; unmatched junction bases: 10. This CDR3 is 15 amino acids long. CDR3 sequence: CAWNLGAAGAYEQYF. The CDR3 DNA follows: TGTGCCTGGAATCTTGGGGCAGCGGGGGCCTACGAGCAGTACTTC.

This clonotype was picked up many times. The V call is TRBV12-3 or TRBV12-4, the J call TRBJ2-5; 14 bases match TRBD2. The CDR3 runs to 16 residues. V shed 4 bases, J shed 4 bases, and the junction held 5 bases outside the gene matches. In DNA form, the CDR3 reads TGTGCCAGCAGTTGGACTAGCGGGGGGCTGGGAGAGACCCAGTACTTC. Translating it yields CASSWTSGGLGETQYF.